In this sample, the clone carrying this T cell receptor (beta chain) turned up a few times. Antigen: not known. The source of the sample is a study of naive and memory T cell subsets. Findings and caveats of the study: There was no ground truth to check naive and memory subset results. Diversity fell and Gini index rose from naive through CM, EM, EMRA. Clonotypes here are unpaired alpha or beta chain sequences. Over 95% of naive TCR sequences appeared only once after error correction, unlike memory subsets. Naive repertoires, especially CD8, held a few larger clonotypes, possibly memory cells re-expressing CD45RA.

V gave up 1 base and J gave up 2 bases, with 11 bases separating them. The CDR3 contains 15 residues. CDR1 and CDR2 from the germline V gene are LGHDT and YNNKEL (reference sequence). The beta constant-region primer was an equimolar mix of two oligonucleotides covering TRBC1 and TRBC2. Four rounds of PCR amplified the ligated cDNA using nested alpha and beta constant-region primers plus SP2. TCRdb re-called the UMI-ligation and nested PCR reads through MiXCR, storing one row per CDR3 protein. This sample has about 90,000 distinct CDR3 sequences, with approximately 10% found just once. This receptor was obtained from a human donor in good health. The rearrangement links TRBV3-1 to TRBJ1-2; D call uncertain. The sequenced sample was naive CD4+ T cells from blood. The CDR3 DNA follows: TGTGCCAGCAGCCAAGTGGGGATCAAAAACTATGGCTACACCTTC. Translation gives CASSQVGIKNYGYTF. Using reference TRBV3-1 and TRBJ1-2 for the parts outside the CDR3, the full variable domain is DTAVSQTPKYLVTQMGNDKSIKCEQNLGHDTMYWYKQDSKKFLKIMFSYNNKELIINETVPNRFSPKSPDKAHLNLHINSLELGDSAVYFCASSQVGIKNYGYTFGSGTRLTVV.